Listed below are T cell receptor beta chains from one sample, sequenced in a study of T cell responses to AZD1222 COVID-19 vaccine. Sequenced by immunoSEQ multiplex PCR; TCRdb stores in-frame clones only, minus some. The profile shows 95,000 to 150,000 clones, roughly 87% of them singletons. The sequencing used peripheral blood, collected on day 0 of AZD1222 vaccination. These receptors all come from an adult in good health. The CDR3 runs from the conserved cysteine through the conserved F or W. A D gene is named only where the DNA matches it firmly. Clone size, where shown, is once, few, many, or a class for clones that have expanded.

-,TRBJ2-1,once,TRBV5-1,TGCGCCAGCAGCTTGCAACAGGGAGGTTCCAATGAGCAGTTCTTC,CASSLQQGGSNEQFF
TRBD2,TRBJ2-2,-,TRBV14,TGTGCCAGCAGCCAAGCGGGACTAGCGGGAGCGGCCGGGGAGCTGTTTTTT,CASSQAGLAGAAGELFF
-,TRBJ2-5,-,TRBV27,TGTGCCAGCATGAGCAGGGTCCAAGAGACCCAGTACTTC,CASMSRVQETQYF
-,TRBJ2-5,once,TRBV19,TGTGCCAGTAGTGACCTGAAACAAGAGACCCAGTACTTC,CASSDLKQETQYF
TRBD1,TRBJ1-2,-,TRBV10-3,TGTGCCATCAACGGACAGGATAACTATGGCTACACCTTC,CAINGQDNYGYTF
-,TRBJ2-7,-,TRBV12-3/TRBV12-4,TGTGCCAGCAGTTTCGGCAGGGACTACGAGCAGTACTTC,CASSFGRDYEQYF
-,TRBJ1-2,-,TRBV27,TGTGCCAGCAGCCCCCTAGGGGGGGTCTATGGCTACACCTTC,CASSPLGGVYGYTF
-,TRBJ2-1,-,TRBV9,TGTGCCAGCAGCCCCCAAGGCAATTACAATGAGCAGTTCTTC,CASSPQGNYNEQFF
-,TRBJ1-2,-,TRBV6-2/TRBV6-3,TGTGCCAGCAGTTACTCGTATCTACGACCCCAGGATTCTGGCTACACCTTC,CASSYSYLRPQDSGYTF
TRBD1,TRBJ2-7,-,TRBV5-5,TGTGCCAGCAGCTTGGTCGGTGGCAGGGGGCTTGGCTACGAGCAGTACTTC,CASSLVGGRGLGYEQYF
-,TRBJ2-7,-,TRBV19,TGTGCCAGTAGTATAGGCGGCCATTACTACGAGCAGTACTTC,CASSIGGHYYEQYF
-,TRBJ2-3,-,TRBV5-8,TGTGCCAGCAGCTTACCAGCAGGGACAGATACGCAGTATTTT,CASSLPAGTDTQYF
TRBD1,TRBJ1-1,few,TRBV5-1,TGCGCCAGCAGGTATCTAACAGGGGGATGGACTGAAGCTTTCTTT,CASRYLTGGWTEAFF
TRBD1,TRBJ1-4,-,TRBV2,TGTGCCAGCACCGAAGGCAGGACAGGGGGTGAAAAACTGTTTTTT,CASTEGRTGGEKLFF
-,TRBJ2-5,-,TRBV6-1,TGTGCCAGCAGTGAAGCGCGATTCATTTGGGTCCGGGAGACCCAGTACTTC,CASSEARFIWVRETQYF
-,TRBJ1-2,-,TRBV15,TGTGCCACCAGCAGTGAGGGACTAAACTATGGCTACACCTTC,CATSSEGLNYGYTF
-,TRBJ1-1,-,TRBV19,TGTGCCAGTTCCTGGGAGAACACTGAAGCTTTCTTT,CASSWENTEAFF
-,TRBJ1-1,-,TRBV5-1,TGCGCCAGCAGCTTTGGTCTTTCGGGAGTGACTGAAGCTTTCTTT,CASSFGLSGVTEAFF
-,TRBJ2-1,-,TRBV7-7,TGTGCTAGCAGCCCCGGAGGGTACAATGAGCAGTTCTTC,CASSPGGYNEQFF
-,TRBJ1-2,-,TRBV7-3,TGTGCCAGCAGCTCCGACAGGAGGTCTGGCTACACCTTC,CASSSDRRSGYTF
-,TRBJ2-7,-,TRBV7-9,TGTGCCAGCAGCTTAGGGGGGATCAGCTACGAGCAGTACTTC,CASSLGGISYEQYF
-,TRBJ2-7,-,TRBV5-4,TGTGCCAGCAGCTCTCCCGGGACATCTCACGAGCAGTACTTC,CASSSPGTSHEQYF
-,TRBJ2-3,-,TRBV15,TGTGCCACCAGCAGAGATTTAGAGAGGGGGCAGTATTTT,CATSRDLERGQYF
-,TRBJ2-1,-,TRBV27,TGTGCCAGCACACCGACTACATCCAATGAGCAGTTCTTC,CASTPTTSNEQFF
-,TRBJ1-2,-,TRBV30,TGTGCCTGGACTGGGTGGCAGAGTGCCCGAAAAAACTATGGCTACACCTTC,CAWTGWQSARKNYGYTF
-,TRBJ1-5,-,TRBV5-1,TGCGCCAGCAGCCCGGCGGGGGGCAATCAGCCCCAGCATTTT,CASSPAGGNQPQHF
TRBD1,TRBJ1-4,-,TRBV7-3,TGTGCCAGCAGCCCGACAGGGCTAGCTAATGAAAAACTGTTTTTT,CASSPTGLANEKLFF
-,TRBJ2-7,-,TRBV27,TGTGCCAGCAGTTTCCCCGGATACGAGCAGTACTTC,CASSFPGYEQYF
-,TRBJ1-2,-,TRBV24-1,TGTGCCACCAGTGATGAGGGAGATCGAGGCTACACCTTC,CATSDEGDRGYTF
-,TRBJ1-1,-,TRBV7-8,TGTGCCAGCAGCTTTGTCCCGGGAGGCACTGAAGCTTTCTTT,CASSFVPGGTEAFF
-,TRBJ1-2,-,TRBV5-1,TGCGCCAGCAGCTTGGGCAGTTCTTATGGCTACACCTTC,CASSLGSSYGYTF
-,TRBJ1-3,-,TRBV10-3,TGTGCCATCACAGGGGATGGTGGAAACACCATATATTTT,CAITGDGGNTIYF
-,TRBJ1-1,-,TRBV6-2/TRBV6-3,TGTGCCAGCAGTTGGGACGTTCAAGCTTTCTTT,CASSWDVQAFF
-,TRBJ1-2,-,TRBV3-1/TRBV3-2,TGTGCCAGCAGCCAAGCATCCGGCTACACCTTC,CASSQASGYTF
TRBD1,TRBJ2-4,-,TRBV7-2,TGTGCCAGCAGCCCAAGGACAGGGGCCAAAAACATTCAGTACTTC,CASSPRTGAKNIQYF
-,TRBJ1-1,-,TRBV18,TGTGCCAGCTCACCACCGGGGAGACCCACTGAAGCTTTCTTT,CASSPPGRPTEAFF
-,TRBJ2-2,-,TRBV6-4,TGTGCCAGCAGCCTGGTGGGGGACACCGGGGAGCTGTTTTTT,CASSLVGDTGELFF
-,TRBJ1-5,-,TRBV9,TGTGCCAGCAGCGGGGGGGGACAGCCCCAGCATTTT,CASSGGGQPQHF
TRBD2,TRBJ2-1,-,TRBV4-1,TGCGCCAGCAACAGAGAGCGGGGGGACTACAATGAGCAGTTCTTC,CASNRERGDYNEQFF
TRBD1,TRBJ1-4,-,TRBV7-9,TGTGCCAGCAGTCAGGGGGAGGCTAATGAAAAACTGTTTTTT,CASSQGEANEKLFF
-,TRBJ2-7,-,TRBV10-3,TGTGCCAATTCCGAAAGGGAGGTCAGCGAGCAGTACTTC,CANSEREVSEQYF
-,TRBJ2-7,-,TRBV28,TGTGCCAGCAGAAACCCGGGTGAGCAGTACTTC,CASRNPGEQYF